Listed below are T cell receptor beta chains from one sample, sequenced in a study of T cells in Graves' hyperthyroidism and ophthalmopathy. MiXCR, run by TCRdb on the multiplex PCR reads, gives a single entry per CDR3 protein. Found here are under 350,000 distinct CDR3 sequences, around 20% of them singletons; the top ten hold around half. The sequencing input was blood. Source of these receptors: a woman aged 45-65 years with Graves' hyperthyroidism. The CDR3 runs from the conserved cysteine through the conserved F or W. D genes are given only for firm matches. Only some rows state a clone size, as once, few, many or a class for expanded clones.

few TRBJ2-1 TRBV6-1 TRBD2 CASGKREENEQFF TGTGCCAGCGGGAAGCGGGAGGAAAATGAGCAGTTCTTC
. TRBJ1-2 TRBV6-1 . CASDYGYTF TGTGCCAGTGACTATGGCTACACCTTC
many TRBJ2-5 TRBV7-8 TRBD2 CASSPAWLAGGETQYF TGTGCCAGCAGCCCAGCGTGGCTAGCGGGGGGGGAGACCCAGTACTTC
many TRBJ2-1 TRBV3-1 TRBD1 CASSPWTGYEQFF TGTGCCAGCAGCCCGTGGACAGGCTACGAGCAGTTCTTC
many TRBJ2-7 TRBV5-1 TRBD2 CASSRGLAGYEQYF TGCGCCAGCAGCCGCGGACTAGCGGGCTACGAGCAGTACTTC
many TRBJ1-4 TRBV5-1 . CASSYGDVGKLFF TGCGCCAGCAGTTATGGGGATGTGGGAAAACTGTTTTTT
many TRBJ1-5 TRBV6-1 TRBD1 CASSQQGLDSNQPQHF TGTGCCAGCAGTCAACAGGGGCTTGATAGCAATCAGCCCCAGCATTTT
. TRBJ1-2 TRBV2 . CASTVTGAYGYTF TGTGCCAGCACCGTGACAGGAGCCTATGGCTACACCTTC
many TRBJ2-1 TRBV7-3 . CASSLTPRDTDDQFF TGTGCCAGCAGCTTAACGCCCCGGGACACCGATGACCAGTTCTTC
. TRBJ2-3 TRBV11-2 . CASSLRGFSTDTQYF TGTGCCAGCAGCTTAAGAGGATTTAGCACAGATACGCAGTATTTT
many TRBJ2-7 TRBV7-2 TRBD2 CASSTLAGGSYEQYF TGTGCCAGCAGCACTCTAGCGGGAGGCTCCTACGAGCAGTACTTC
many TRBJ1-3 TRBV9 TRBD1 CASSSTTGAISGNTIYF TGTGCCAGCAGCTCGACGACAGGGGCAATCTCTGGAAACACCATATATTTT
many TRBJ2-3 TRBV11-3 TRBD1 CASSSSQGARSTDTQYF TGTGCCAGCAGCTCATCACAGGGGGCCCGAAGCACAGATACGCAGTATTTT
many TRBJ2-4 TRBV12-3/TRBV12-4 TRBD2 CASSSGRLAKNIQYF TGTGCCAGCAGTAGCGGGAGGTTAGCCAAAAACATTCAGTACTTC
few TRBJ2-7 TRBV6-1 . CASSEAARGIEQYF TGTGCCAGCAGTGAAGCCGCGCGAGGTATCGAGCAGTACTTC
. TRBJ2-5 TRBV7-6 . CASSPRYQETRYF TGTGCCAGTAGCCCAAGATACCAAGAGACCCGGTACTTC
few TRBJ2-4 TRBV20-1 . CSASGTAKNIQYF TGCAGTGCGTCTGGAACAGCAAAAAACATTCAGTACTTC
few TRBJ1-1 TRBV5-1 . CASSLEWGNEAFF TGCGCCAGCAGCTTGGAATGGGGTAATGAAGCTTTCTTT
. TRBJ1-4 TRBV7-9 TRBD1 CASSSGGTGASTNEKLFF TGTGCCAGCAGCTCAGGTGGGACAGGAGCTTCAACTAATGAAAAACTGTTTTTT
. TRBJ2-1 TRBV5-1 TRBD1 CASSIGQGPNNEQFF TGCGCCAGCAGCATAGGACAGGGTCCGAACAATGAGCAGTTCTTC
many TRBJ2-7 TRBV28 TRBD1 CASSGGTGRYEQYF TGTGCCAGCAGTGGCGGGACAGGGCGGTACGAGCAGTACTTC
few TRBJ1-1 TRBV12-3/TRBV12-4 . CASSPRQFGEAFF TGTGCCAGCAGTCCCCGACAATTTGGAGAAGCTTTCTTT
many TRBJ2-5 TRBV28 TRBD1 CASSIGTGGQETQYF TGTGCCAGCAGTATCGGGACAGGGGGACAAGAGACCCAGTACTTC
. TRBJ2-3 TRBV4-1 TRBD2 CASSQDRATGTTSIDTQYF TGCGCCAGCAGCCAAGATCGGGCAACCGGGACTACCAGTATAGATACGCAGTATTTT
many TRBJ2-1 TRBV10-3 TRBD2 CAISESAGGTYNEQFF TGTGCCATCAGTGAGTCGGCGGGGGGGACATACAATGAGCAGTTCTTC
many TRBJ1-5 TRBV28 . CASRRETVGSNQPQHF TGTGCCAGCCGTAGAGAAACGGTTGGCAGCAATCAGCCCCAGCATTTT
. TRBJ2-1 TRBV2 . CASRRTTHNEQFF TGTGCCAGCAGGCGGACCACACACAATGAGCAGTTCTTC